The 15 T cell receptor beta chains given below trace back to one sample, sequenced in a study of breast tumors, draining lymph nodes, adjacent tissues. One entry per CDR3 protein results from TCRdb running MiXCR on the multiplex PCR reads. The data hold more than 50,000 distinct CDR3 sequences, with about 40% observed a single time. Sequencing was performed on breast tumor tissue. These receptors were obtained from a female donor with breast cancer. Some clones in this sample may be carry-over from other donors' samples.

This clonotype was seen only once. A much larger clone lies one base from this, so it may be a read error. This chain uses TRBV6-1 with TRBJ2-7; D call uncertain. The CDR3 extends over 11 amino acids. V shed 8 bases and J shed 3 bases, with 8 bases lying between them. Germline CDR1 and CDR2: MNHNS and SASEGT. The CDR3 spells CASHEDYEQYF. CDR3 DNA sequence: TGTGCCAGCCACGAAGACTACGAGCAGTACTTC.

This clonotype came up many times. The J gene is TRBJ1-2, the V gene TRBV5-6; 9 nucleotides match TRBD1. V trimming: 2 bases; J trimming: 10 bases; junction bases outside the gene matches: 6. Germline V CDR1 and CDR2: SGHDT, YYEEEE. The CDR3 has 13 residues. The CDR3 bases are TGTGCCAGCAGCTTCTGGACAGGGGAAATCTACACCTTC. Translation: CASSFWTGEIYTF.

This clonotype has at least ten counts. The chain employs TRBV20-1 and TRBJ1-6; D is unresolved. CDR1 is DFQATT and CDR2 is SNEGSKA in the germline V gene (reference sequence). CDR3 length: 13 amino acids. V was clipped by 2 bases and J by 7 bases, with 9 bases between them. CDR3 bases: TGCAGTGCTAGAAAGGATGGGAATTCACCCCTCCACTTT. This gives the protein CSARKDGNSPLHF.

This clonotype occurred many times. The chain couples TRBV6-2 or TRBV6-3 to TRBJ2-3, with D possibly being TRBD1 (6 bases). V lost 1 base and J lost 4, with 12 bases in between. The CDR3 length is 15 residues. The germline V gene has CDR1 MNHEY and CDR2 SVGEGT. The CDR3 loop reads CASSYLGAPADTQYF. CDR3 coding DNA: TGTGCCAGCAGTTACTTGGGGGCCCCCGCAGATACGCAGTATTTT.

This clonotype was counted at least ten times. The chain joins TRBV14 to TRBJ2-7; the D gene is possibly TRBD2 (5 bases). Looked up from germline, CDR1 is SGHDN and CDR2 is FVKESK. The V end was cut by 1 base, the J end by 4 bases, with 17 bases between. This CDR3 comprises 16 residues. CDR3 region: CASSQARRVGEYEQYF. Here the CDR3 DNA reads TGTGCCAGCAGCCAAGCCCGTCGGGTCGGGGAGTACGAGCAGTACTTC.

This clonotype showed up just a few times. Possible read error: a much larger clone is one base away. This chain uses TRBV11-3 with TRBJ2-1; perhaps TRBD1 as D (6 bases). The CDR3 consists of 16 residues. In germline, CDR1 is SGHNT, CDR2 YENEEA. Trimming left V 3 bases short and J 5 bases short, with 17 bases between. This CDR3 is CASSLAPQGSDNEQFF. In DNA, the CDR3 is TGTGCCAGCAGCTTGGCCCCCCAGGGGTCTGACAATGAGCAGTTCTTC.

This clonotype occurred many times. The V gene is TRBV7-9, the J gene TRBJ1-2, with 7 bases identical to TRBD1. J gave up 6 bases and V 7 bases, and 8 bases lay outside the gene matches. This CDR3 is 13 amino acids long. Germline V CDR1 and CDR2: SEHNR, FQNEAQ (reference sequence). CDR3 nucleotide sequence: TGTGCCAGCATCAATCAGGGGGTGGATGGCTACACCTTC. It codes for CASINQGVDGYTF. Based on the CDR3 plus reference TRBV7-9 and TRBJ1-2, the full variable domain is DTGVSQNPRHKITKRGQNVTFRCDPISEHNRLYWYRQTLGQGPEFLTYFQNEAQLEKSRLLSDRFSAERPKGSFSTLEIQRTEQGDSAMYLCASINQGVDGYTFGSGTRLTVV.

This clonotype was seen just once. The V call is TRBV7-9, the J call TRBJ1-4; the match to TRBD1 covers 11 bases. Germline V gene sequence: CDR1 SEHNR, CDR2 FQNEAQ (reference sequence). The ends lost 5 bases at V and 7 bases at J; junction bases unmatched: 9. The CDR3 totals 16 residues. The CDR3 sequence: CASSQMDRGPSEKLFF. The CDR3 region has the DNA TGTGCCAGCAGCCAAATGGACAGGGGGCCGAGTGAAAAACTGTTTTTT.

The chain recombines TRBV19 with TRBJ2-3; D is undetermined. Germline values: CDR1 LNHDA, CDR2 SQIVND (reference sequence). This CDR3 is built from 18 residues. Trimming cost V 4 bases and J 2 bases, with 22 bases left between them. DNA for the CDR3: TGTGCCAGTAGTACAAGGAGCTCCTACGAGCAGTACACAGATACGCAGTATTTT. It yields the protein CASSTRSSYEQYTDTQYF.

This clonotype was picked up a small number of times. Relative to the germline gene, one junction end is altered; a read error may explain this. This CDR3 is CASSYNGAYNSPLHF. The DNA of the CDR3 is TGTGCCAGCAGTTACAATGGGGCCTACAATTCACCCCTCCACTTT. The genes are TRBV6-6 and TRBJ1-6; a weak D match, TRBD1 (5 bases). Looked up from germline, CDR1 is MNHNY and CDR2 is SVGAGI (reference sequence). This CDR3 spans 15 amino acids.

Worth noting for this clonotype: The junction does not match germline at one end; this may be a read error. The genes are TRBV2 and TRBJ1-5, with D uncertain. This CDR3 has 15 residues. Per the germline V gene, CDR1 is SNHLY and CDR2 is FYNNEI. In nucleotides, the CDR3 is TGTGCCAGCAGTTCTGGCAGACCGGGCAATCAGCCCCAGCACTTT. It specifies CASSSGRPGNQPQHF.

This clonotype was seen ten or more times. The chain uses TRBV5-1 and TRBJ2-7, with TRBD1 matching 7 bases. Germline lookup yields CDR1 SGHRS and CDR2 YFSETQ. The trim removed 4 bases at V and 6 bases at J, leaving 10 bases unmatched. This CDR3 comprises 14 residues. The chain's CDR3 is CASSLGQLGTEQYF. The CDR3 DNA sequence: TGCGCCAGCAGCCTGGGACAGCTGGGGACCGAGCAGTACTTC.

The chain uses TRBV29-1 and TRBJ2-3, with 7 bases aligning to TRBD2. Germline CDR1 reads SQVTM; CDR2 reads ANQGSEA. V lost 6 bases, J lost 1 base, and 4 bases stayed unmatched. The CDR3 spans 13 residues. CDR3 DNA: TGCAGCGTAGACGCGGGAGGCACAGATACGCAGTATTTT. Protein: CSVDAGGTDTQYF.

This clonotype showed up many times. This chain uses TRBV7-8 with TRBJ2-1, with D perhaps matching TRBD1 (5 bases). There are 12 residues in the CDR3. V was pared by 0 bases and J by 14 bases, with 11 bases between. Germline lookup yields CDR1 SGHVS and CDR2 FQNEAQ. As DNA, the CDR3 is TGTGCCAGCAGCTTAGCGGGGCTGGTGGAGTTCTTC. Translating gives CASSLAGLVEFF.

This clonotype showed up just a few times. A read error is possible here, since a much larger clone lies one base away. The chain combines TRBV20-1 with TRBJ1-5; TRBD1 aligns across 7 bases. CDR3 length equals 14 residues. The germline CDR1 and CDR2 sequences are DFQATT and SNEGSKA (reference sequence). This CDR3 is CSASAGTENPPQHF. The CDR3 bases are TGCAGTGCTTCTGCCGGGACAGAGAATCCGCCCCAGCATTTT.